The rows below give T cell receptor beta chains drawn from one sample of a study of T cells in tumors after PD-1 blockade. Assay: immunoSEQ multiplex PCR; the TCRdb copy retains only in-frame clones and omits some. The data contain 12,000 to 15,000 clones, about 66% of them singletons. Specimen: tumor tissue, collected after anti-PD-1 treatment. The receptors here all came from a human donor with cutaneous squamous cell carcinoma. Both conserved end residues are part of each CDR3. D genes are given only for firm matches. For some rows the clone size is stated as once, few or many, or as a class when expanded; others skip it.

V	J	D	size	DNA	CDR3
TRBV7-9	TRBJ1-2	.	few	TGTGCCAGCAGCTCGGGGACGTTGGGCTACACCTTC	CASSSGTLGYTF
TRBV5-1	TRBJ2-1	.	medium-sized	TGCGCCAGCAGCTTGGCAGGGTTGATCTCTGGCTACAATGAGCAGTTCTTC	CASSLAGLISGYNEQFF
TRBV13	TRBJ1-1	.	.	TGTGCCAGCAGAACCCGGGAGGGGGATGAAGCTTTCTTT	CASRTREGDEAFF
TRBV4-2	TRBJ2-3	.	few	TGTGCCAGCAGCCAGGATCTCACAGATACGCAGTATTTT	CASSQDLTDTQYF
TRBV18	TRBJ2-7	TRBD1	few	TGTGCCAGCTCGCCAAGGACAGGGGGCAGGTACGAGCAGTACTTC	CASSPRTGGRYEQYF
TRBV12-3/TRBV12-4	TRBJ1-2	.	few	TGTGCCAGCAGTTTAGTGGGGGCGCAGTACTACACCTTC	CASSLVGAQYYTF
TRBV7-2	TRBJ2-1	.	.	TGTGCCAGTCAACGCTCTCTAACCCCAAACAATGAGCAGTTCTTC	CASQRSLTPNNEQFF
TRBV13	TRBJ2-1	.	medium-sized	TGTGCCAGCAGCAAGATAGGGGGGTCCTACAATGAGCAGTTCTTC	CASSKIGGSYNEQFF
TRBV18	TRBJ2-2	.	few	TGTGCCAGCCCCCCCGCAGGTCGGATCGCCGGGGAGCTGTTTTTT	CASPPAGRIAGELFF
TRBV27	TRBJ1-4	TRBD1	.	TGTGCCAGCAGTTTGACGGACAGGGGAAGAACAACTAATGAAAAACTGTTTTTT	CASSLTDRGRTTNEKLFF